This is a list of T cell receptor beta chains from one sample in a study of graft-versus-host responses after intestinal transplantation. Antigen specificity for these receptors is unknown. The repertoire was sequenced with immunoSEQ multiplex PCR; TCRdb's copy has only in-frame clones and lacks some. The table includes under 90,000 clones, 90% detected once. Sequenced material: unstimulated CD8+ T cells sorted from spleen or lymph node cells, taken before transplant. The receptors derive from a human donor who was the organ donor for an intestinal transplant. Each CDR3 is given without its conserved first and last residue.

V | length | CDR3
TRBV4-2 | 15 | ASSPAWGLATTGELF
TRBV19 | 13 | ASSLAPTGGTEAF
TRBV7-6 | 12 | ASSLNPRGREAF
TRBV12-5 | 12 | ASGLVPTGDGYT
TRBV7-6 | 12 | ASSRTGGNEKLF
TRBV14 | 15 | ASSQALDSLFYNEQF
TRBV9 | 13 | ASSVSQDRNQPQH
TRBV15 | 20 | ATSKSSGLAGGHLSRPDTQY
TRBV2 | 15 | ASSYGTATSGANVLT
TRBV2 | 10 | ASRGDRVTQY
TRBV6-5 | 13 | ASRRTGQVASPLH
TRBV5-1 | 12 | ASSLEDRGTEAF
TRBV11-2 | 14 | ASSIGLAGPYNEQF
TRBV5-1 | 13 | ASSLAQGGNTEAF
TRBV27 | 15 | ASSLEIFSSRSGEQF
TRBV11-2 | 13 | ASSLEYGTTGELF
TRBV6-5 | 13 | ASTRGGGSGNTIY
TRBV6-1 | 12 | ASTFGQRYTEAF
TRBV7-9 | 13 | ASSLATGSNEKLF
TRBV11-2 | 14 | ASSRGSGGLQETQY
TRBV15 | 13 | ATSSARGSNQPQH
TRBV10-3 | 16 | AISESGVGTAVSDTQY
TRBV7-8 | 13 | ASSLDRSSGNTIY
TRBV2 | 17 | ASSGSTGAGFLSNQPQH
TRBV7-9 | 15 | ASSSFADSERNSPLH
TRBV30 | 13 | TWSVLLNLNTEAF
TRBV27 | 12 | ASSLGDGDNEQF
TRBV7-2 | 15 | ASSFPLSGVHTGELF
TRBV14 | 13 | ASSQGTKSTDTQY
TRBV7-6 | 11 | ASSTTGWYGYT
TRBV5-8 | 12 | ASSWPTANTEAF
TRBV6-9 | 13 | ASSVLTLVDTEAF
TRBV6-5 | 11 | ASSSGARQPQH
TRBV4-3 | 19 | ASSHRGGLAGGPRSYNEQF
TRBV6-5 | 12 | ASSSGELKETQY
TRBV7-9 | 13 | ASSPMWGGSTEAF
TRBV27 | 12 | ASSLGTGNQPQH
TRBV18 | 10 | ASSPVEDTQY
TRBV28 | 11 | ASSLRGDTEAF
TRBV7-6 | 14 | ASSLTVAGDTDTQY
TRBV4-2 | 14 | ASSQDPSGGAETQY
TRBV6-4 | 15 | ASSDIVGALAKNIQY
TRBV12-2 | 13 | ASRLGPGPNQPQH
TRBV6-5 | 12 | ASIEHSIGNTIY
TRBV14 | 11 | ASSLQGLGEQF
TRBV4-2 | 10 | ASSQAGDHYT
TRBV20-1 | 9 | SARVATGAF
TRBV15 | 14 | ATSRTPGVPTDTQY
TRBV20-1 | 9 | SGGLADIQY
TRBV27 | 12 | ASSSGGGPNEQF
TRBV7-3 | 12 | ASSTSGGGETQY
TRBV7-2 | 17 | ASSLDTPRDRLSNQPQH
TRBV23-1 | 10 | ASKERDYGYT
TRBV27 | 13 | ASSLGGVAHYGYT
TRBV15 | 18 | ATSRDLPGEVSSYNSPLH